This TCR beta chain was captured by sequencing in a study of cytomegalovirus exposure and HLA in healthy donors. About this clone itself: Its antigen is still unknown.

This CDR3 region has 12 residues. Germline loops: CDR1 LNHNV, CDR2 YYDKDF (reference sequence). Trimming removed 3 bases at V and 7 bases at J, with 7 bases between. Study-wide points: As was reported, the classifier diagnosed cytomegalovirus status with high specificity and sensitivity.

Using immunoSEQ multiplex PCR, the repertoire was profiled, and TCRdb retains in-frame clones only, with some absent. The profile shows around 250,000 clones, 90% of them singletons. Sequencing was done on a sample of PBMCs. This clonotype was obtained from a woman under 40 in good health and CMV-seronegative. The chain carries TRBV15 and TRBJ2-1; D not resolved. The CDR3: CATSSTVNEQFF. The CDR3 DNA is TGTGCCACCAGCAGTACAGTAAATGAGCAGTTCTTC.